This is a list of T cell receptor beta chains from one sample in a study of blood T cells in healthy people across ages. TCRdb called the 5' RACE reads again in MiXCR, with one record for every CDR3 protein. The table includes around 870,000 distinct CDR3 sequences, about 30% detected once. Sequences were obtained from blood. The receptors were gathered from a woman older than 75 in good health. The CDR3 runs from the conserved cysteine through the conserved F or W. D genes are given only for firm matches. For some rows the clone size is stated as once, few or many, or as a class when expanded; others skip it.

v_gene,abundance,j_gene,d_gene,len,CDR3aa,CDR3nt
TRBV7-9,NA,TRBJ2-1,TRBD2,15,CASSGSGAGKGEQFF,TGTGCCAGCAGTGGTAGCGGGGCGGGCAAGGGTGAGCAGTTCTTC
TRBV10-3,once,TRBJ1-4,NA,12,CAISEGGEKPFF,TGTGCCATCAGTGAGGGCGGCGAAAAACCGTTTTTT
TRBV3-1,few,TRBJ2-3,NA,14,CASSQQGSADTQYF,TGTGCCAGCAGCCAACAGGGAAGTGCGGATACGCAGTATTTT
TRBV6-1,NA,TRBJ2-7,TRBD2,17,CASSERTSGISSYEQYF,TGTGCCAGCAGTGAAAGAACTAGCGGGATTAGCTCCTACGAGCAGTACTTC
TRBV7-2,many,TRBJ2-5,NA,16,CASSLRRGWEEETQYF,TGTGCCAGCAGCCTCAGACGGGGGTGGGAGGAAGAGACCCAGTACTTC
TRBV7-9,many,TRBJ2-5,TRBD1,16,CASSPQLTGGRETQYF,TGTGCCAGCAGCCCCCAGCTGACAGGGGGCAGAGAGACCCAGTACTTC
TRBV2,many,TRBJ2-3,NA,14,CATDQVPLGFTQYF,TGTGCCACCGACCAAGTTCCTTTAGGGTTTACGCAGTATTTT
TRBV3-1,NA,TRBJ2-5,TRBD2,15,CVSSQVGGARETQYF,TGTGTCAGCAGCCAAGTCGGGGGGGCGAGAGAGACCCAGTACTTC
TRBV2,few,TRBJ1-1,NA,14,CASSGLGQNTEAFF,TGTGCCAGCAGCGGGTTAGGCCAAAACACTGAAGCTTTCTTT
TRBV12-3/TRBV12-4,NA,TRBJ2-5,TRBD1,15,CASTLDRGLLETQYF,TGTGCCAGCACCCTGGACAGGGGGCTTCTGGAGACCCAGTACTTC
TRBV15,many,TRBJ1-2,NA,13,CATSRGGDYGYTF,TGTGCCACCAGCAGGGGGGGGGACTATGGCTACACCTTC
TRBV4-3,many,TRBJ1-1,NA,15,CASSQDNREGTEAFF,TGCGCCAGCAGCCAAGATAATAGGGAAGGTACTGAAGCTTTCTTT
TRBV5-5,once,TRBJ2-2,TRBD1,17,CTSSLRPQGAGTGELFF,TGTACCAGCAGCTTGCGGCCCCAGGGGGCAGGAACCGGGGAGCTGTTTTTT
TRBV6-4,NA,TRBJ1-1,NA,13,CASSDSIGTEAFF,TGTGCCAGCAGTGACTCGATCGGGACTGAAGCTTTCTTT
TRBV20-1,many,TRBJ2-1,NA,13,CSARAASYNEQFF,TGCAGTGCTAGAGCGGCCAGCTACAATGAGCAGTTCTTC
TRBV20-1,few,TRBJ2-4,NA,11,CSATINRDQYF,TGCAGTGCTACTATAAACAGGGATCAGTACTTC
TRBV6-6,many,TRBJ2-5,TRBD1,16,CASSLRWTGGKETQYF,TGTGCCAGCAGCCTGAGGTGGACAGGCGGTAAAGAGACCCAGTACTTC
TRBV12-3/TRBV12-4,many,TRBJ2-7,TRBD1,15,CASSSGADRGLEQYF,TGTGCCAGCAGCAGTGGGGCGGACAGGGGACTCGAGCAGTACTTC
TRBV20-1,NA,TRBJ1-3,NA,16,CSARDPGRVGGNTIYF,TGCAGTGCTAGAGATCCGGGAAGGGTTGGTGGAAACACCATATATTTT
TRBV4-3,many,TRBJ2-3,NA,15,CASSQGSSGRDTQYF,TGCGCCAGCAGCCAAGGGAGTTCGGGGCGAGATACGCAGTATTTT
TRBV7-2,many,TRBJ2-6,NA,16,CASSFGWGPGANVLTF,TGTGCCAGCAGCTTTGGTTGGGGTCCTGGGGCCAACGTCCTGACTTTC
TRBV7-9,few,TRBJ2-1,TRBD2,16,CASSLVLAGGYNEQFF,TGTGCCAGCAGCTTAGTCTTAGCGGGGGGTTACAATGAGCAGTTCTTC
TRBV6-5,many,TRBJ1-6,NA,15,CASRTNRRQNSPLHF,TGTGCCAGCAGAACCAACAGGAGGCAGAATTCACCCCTCCACTTT
TRBV20-1,many,TRBJ2-7,NA,15,CSARDKTGEAYEQYF,TGCAGTGCTAGAGATAAGACAGGTGAAGCCTACGAGCAGTACTTC
TRBV7-2,NA,TRBJ2-7,NA,14,CASSLRPGGSEQYF,TGTGCCAGCAGCTTAAGGCCGGGGGGCTCCGAGCAGTACTTC
TRBV5-6,few,TRBJ2-7,NA,12,CASSRSGNEQYF,TGTGCCAGCAGCAGGTCGGGCAACGAGCAGTACTTC
TRBV12-3/TRBV12-4,NA,TRBJ2-2,TRBD2,16,CASSISGGQNTGELFF,TGTGCCAGCAGCATTAGCGGGGGGCAGAACACCGGGGAGCTGTTTTTT
TRBV5-6,many,TRBJ2-1,NA,15,CASSRWGSGYNEQFF,TGTGCCAGCAGCCGGTGGGGTAGCGGTTACAATGAGCAGTTCTTC
TRBV7-9,NA,TRBJ1-1,TRBD1,14,CASSPDRGHTEAFF,TGTGCCAGCAGCCCCGACAGGGGACACACTGAAGCTTTCTTT
TRBV7-9,once,TRBJ1-1,NA,14,CASSLAQGSAGAFF,TGTGCCAGCAGCTTAGCTCAGGGCTCGGCTGGAGCTTTCTTT
TRBV6-5,few,TRBJ1-1,NA,15,CASSYRQGQNTEAFF,TGTGCCAGCAGTTACCGCCAGGGGCAGAACACTGAAGCTTTCTTT
TRBV9,many,TRBJ2-6,NA,14,CASSVGIQDSVLTF,TGTGCCAGCAGCGTAGGAATTCAGGACTCCGTCCTGACTTTC
TRBV19,NA,TRBJ1-1,NA,15,CASSIGAGQNTEAFF,TGTGCCAGTAGTATAGGGGCAGGGCAGAACACTGAAGCTTTCTTT
TRBV2,few,TRBJ1-5,TRBD1,15,CASSEVGQGYQPQHF,TGTGCCAGCAGTGAAGTAGGACAGGGGTATCAGCCCCAGCATTTT
TRBV20-1,many,TRBJ2-1,TRBD1,13,CSASWGQYNEQFF,TGCAGTGCTAGTTGGGGACAGTACAATGAGCAGTTCTTC
TRBV5-1,many,TRBJ1-1,NA,13,CASSLDRNTEAFF,TGTGCCAGCAGTTTGGACAGAAACACTGAAGCTTTCTTT
TRBV20-1,many,TRBJ2-1,NA,11,CSAHRYNEQFF,TGCAGTGCTCATCGGTACAATGAGCAGTTCTTC
TRBV7-2,many,TRBJ2-7,NA,14,CASSLAGGTYEQYF,TGTGCCAGCAGCTTAGCGGGGGGTACCTACGAGCAGTACTTC
TRBV6-5,many,TRBJ2-4,TRBD1,16,CASSYSQGVTKNIQYF,TGTGCCAGCAGTTACTCCCAGGGGGTGACCAAAAACATTCAGTACTTC
TRBV7-9,NA,TRBJ1-4,TRBD1,15,CASSFPGQGGEKLFF,TGTGCCAGCAGCTTTCCGGGACAGGGAGGCGAAAAACTGTTTTTT
TRBV3-1,many,TRBJ2-3,NA,14,CASSQGQSPDTQYF,TGTGCCAGCAGCCAAGGACAGTCCCCAGATACGCAGTATTTT
TRBV12-3/TRBV12-4,many,TRBJ2-5,TRBD2,16,CASTKESGGRQETQYF,TGTGCCAGCACTAAAGAGAGCGGGGGGCGCCAAGAGACCCAGTACTTC
TRBV5-5,many,TRBJ1-2,TRBD1,14,CASSETGGAGGYTF,TGTGCCAGCAGCGAGACAGGGGGCGCAGGTGGCTACACCTTC
TRBV4-3,many,TRBJ2-3,TRBD2,16,CASSRGTSGGVNTQYF,TGCGCCAGCAGCCGTGGGACTAGCGGGGGGGTCAATACGCAGTATTTT
TRBV27,many,TRBJ2-1,NA,14,CASNYLLQGGEQFF,TGTGCCAGCAATTACCTTTTACAGGGCGGTGAGCAGTTCTTC
TRBV20-1,many,TRBJ2-4,TRBD2,17,CSARDRNSGGRRNIQYF,TGCAGTGCTAGAGATCGGAATAGCGGGGGGCGGCGAAACATTCAGTACTTC
TRBV12-3/TRBV12-4,NA,TRBJ2-3,NA,16,CASSLMVSVSADTQYF,TGTGCCAGCAGTTTAATGGTGTCAGTGAGCGCAGATACGCAGTATTTT
TRBV25-1,many,TRBJ2-5,NA,14,CASSTGGGLETQYF,TGTGCCAGCAGTACTGGGGGGGGCCTTGAGACCCAGTACTTC
TRBV30,many,TRBJ1-1,NA,13,CAWSGDLGTEAFF,TGTGCCTGGAGTGGGGACCTGGGGACTGAAGCTTTCTTT
TRBV5-1,many,TRBJ1-2,NA,12,CASSPSNYGYTF,TGTGCCAGCAGCCCCTCTAACTATGGCTACACCTTC
TRBV7-2,few,TRBJ1-1,NA,17,CASSLFVQGALNTEAFF,TGTGCCAGCAGCTTATTTGTTCAGGGAGCTCTGAACACTGAAGCTTTCTTT
TRBV7-3,NA,TRBJ1-2,NA,15,CASSPQGGLAYGYTF,TGTGCCAGCAGCCCTCAGGGAGGGCTGGCCTATGGCTACACCTTC
TRBV20-1,few,TRBJ2-7,TRBD2,15,CSARTSGSTTYEQYF,TGCAGTGCCCGGACTAGCGGCAGTACTACCTACGAGCAGTACTTC
TRBV3-1,few,TRBJ1-1,NA,12,CASSQSWVAAFF,TGTGCCAGCAGCCAAAGTTGGGTAGCGGCTTTCTTT